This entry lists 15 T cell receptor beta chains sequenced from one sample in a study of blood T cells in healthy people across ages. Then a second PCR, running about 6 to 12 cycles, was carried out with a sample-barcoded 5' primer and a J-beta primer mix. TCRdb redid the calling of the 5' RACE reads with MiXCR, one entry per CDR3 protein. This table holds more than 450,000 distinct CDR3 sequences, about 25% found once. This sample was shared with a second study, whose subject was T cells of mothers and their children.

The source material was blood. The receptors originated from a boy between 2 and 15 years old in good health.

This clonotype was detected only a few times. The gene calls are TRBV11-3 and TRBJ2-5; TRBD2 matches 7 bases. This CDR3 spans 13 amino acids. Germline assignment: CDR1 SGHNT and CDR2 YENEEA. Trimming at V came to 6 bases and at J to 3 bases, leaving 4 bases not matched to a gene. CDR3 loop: CASSAGEEETQYF. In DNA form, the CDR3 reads TGTGCCAGCAGTGCGGGAGAGGAAGAGACCCAGTACTTC.

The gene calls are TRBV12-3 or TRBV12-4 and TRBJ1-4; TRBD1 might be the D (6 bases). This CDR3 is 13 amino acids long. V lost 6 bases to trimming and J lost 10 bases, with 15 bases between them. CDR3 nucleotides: TGTGCCAGCAGCCCGGAGGGGGAGGGAAAACTGTTTTTT. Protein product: CASSPEGEGKLFF.

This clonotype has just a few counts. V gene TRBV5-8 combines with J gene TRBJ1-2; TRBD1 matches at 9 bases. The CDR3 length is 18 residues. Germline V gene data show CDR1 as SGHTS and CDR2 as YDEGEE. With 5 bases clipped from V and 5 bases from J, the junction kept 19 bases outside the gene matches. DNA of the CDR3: TGTGCCAGCAGGATCGAGGCCGGGACAGGGCTCATTTTTTATGGCTACACCTTC. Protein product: CASRIEAGTGLIFYGYTF.

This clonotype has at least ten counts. CDR3: CSVEKGGSIGEQYF. For the CDR3, the DNA is TGCAGCGTTGAAAAGGGAGGATCGATAGGCGAGCAGTACTTC. The V gene is TRBV29-1, the J gene TRBJ2-5; D is perhaps TRBD2 (6 bases). Matching the DNA end better, TRBJ2-7 makes the J call doubtful. Germline V gives CDR1 SQVTM, CDR2 ANQGSEA. This CDR3 has 14 amino acids.

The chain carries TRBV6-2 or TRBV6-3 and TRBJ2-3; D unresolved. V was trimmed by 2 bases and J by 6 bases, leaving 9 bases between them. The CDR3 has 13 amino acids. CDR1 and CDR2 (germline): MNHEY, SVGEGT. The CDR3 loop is CASSYGPRDTQYF. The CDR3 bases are TGTGCCAGCAGTTACGGACCGAGGGATACGCAGTATTTT.

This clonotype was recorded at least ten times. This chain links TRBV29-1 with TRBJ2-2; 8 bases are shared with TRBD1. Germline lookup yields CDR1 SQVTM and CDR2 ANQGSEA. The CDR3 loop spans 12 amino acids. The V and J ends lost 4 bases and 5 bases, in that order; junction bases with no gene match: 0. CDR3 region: CSVGQGTGELFF. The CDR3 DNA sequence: TGCAGCGTTGGACAGGGGACCGGGGAGCTGTTTTTT.

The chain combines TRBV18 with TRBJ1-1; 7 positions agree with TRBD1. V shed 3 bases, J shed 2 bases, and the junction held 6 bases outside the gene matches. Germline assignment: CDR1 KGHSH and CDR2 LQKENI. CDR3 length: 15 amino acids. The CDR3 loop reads CASSPSGQINTEAFF. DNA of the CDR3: TGTGCCAGCTCACCGTCGGGACAGATCAACACTGAAGCTTTCTTT.

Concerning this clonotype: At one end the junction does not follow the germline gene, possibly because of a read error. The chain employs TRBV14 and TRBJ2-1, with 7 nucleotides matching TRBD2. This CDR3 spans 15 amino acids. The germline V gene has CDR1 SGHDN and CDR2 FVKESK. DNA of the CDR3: TGTGCCGGCAGCCAATTGGGGGGGTGGTACAATGAGCAGTTCTTC. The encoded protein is CAGSQLGGWYNEQFF.

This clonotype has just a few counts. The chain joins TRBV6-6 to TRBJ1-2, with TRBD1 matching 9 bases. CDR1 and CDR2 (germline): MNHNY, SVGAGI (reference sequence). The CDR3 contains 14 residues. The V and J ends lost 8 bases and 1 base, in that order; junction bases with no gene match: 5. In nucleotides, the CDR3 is TGTGCCAGCTCGTGGACAGGGGTTAACTATGGCTACACCTTC. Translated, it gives CASSWTGVNYGYTF.

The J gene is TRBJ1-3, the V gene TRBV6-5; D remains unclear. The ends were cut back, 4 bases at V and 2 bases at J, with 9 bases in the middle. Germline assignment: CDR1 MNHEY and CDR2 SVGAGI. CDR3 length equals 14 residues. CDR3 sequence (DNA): TGTGCCAGCAGTTTGGGCCCGACTGGAAACACCATATATTTT. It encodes CASSLGPTGNTIYF.

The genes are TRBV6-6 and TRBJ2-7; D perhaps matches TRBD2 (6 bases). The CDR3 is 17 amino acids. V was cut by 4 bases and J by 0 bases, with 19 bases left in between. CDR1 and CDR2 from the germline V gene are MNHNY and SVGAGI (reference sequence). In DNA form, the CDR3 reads TGTGCCAGCAGTTCCCACCCTATTTACGGGAGCTCCTACGAGCAGTACTTC. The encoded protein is CASSSHPIYGSSYEQYF.

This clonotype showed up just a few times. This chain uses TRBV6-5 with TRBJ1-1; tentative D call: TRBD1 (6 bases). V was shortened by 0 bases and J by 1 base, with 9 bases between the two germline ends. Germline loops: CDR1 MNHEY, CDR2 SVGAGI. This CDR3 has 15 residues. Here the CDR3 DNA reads TGTGCCAGCAGTTACTCGGGGGCTGGGAACACTGAAGCTTTCTTT. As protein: CASSYSGAGNTEAFF.

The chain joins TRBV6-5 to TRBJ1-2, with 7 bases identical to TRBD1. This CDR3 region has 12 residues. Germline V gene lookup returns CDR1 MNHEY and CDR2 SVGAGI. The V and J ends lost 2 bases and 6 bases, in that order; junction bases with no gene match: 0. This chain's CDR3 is CASSYQGDGYTF. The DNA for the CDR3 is TGTGCCAGCAGTTACCAGGGGGATGGCTACACCTTC.

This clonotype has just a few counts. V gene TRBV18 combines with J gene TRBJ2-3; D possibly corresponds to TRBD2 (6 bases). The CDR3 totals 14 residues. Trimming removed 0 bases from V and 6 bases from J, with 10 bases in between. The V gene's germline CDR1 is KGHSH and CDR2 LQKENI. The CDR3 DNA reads TGTGCCAGCTCACCACCAACTAGCCGGGATACGCAGTATTTT. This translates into CASSPPTSRDTQYF.

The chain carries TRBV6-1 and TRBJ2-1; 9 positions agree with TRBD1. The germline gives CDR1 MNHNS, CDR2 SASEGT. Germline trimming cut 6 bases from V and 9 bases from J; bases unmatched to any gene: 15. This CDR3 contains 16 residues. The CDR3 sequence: CASRPAGQGLMVEQFF. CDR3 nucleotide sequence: TGTGCCAGCAGACCGGCGGGACAGGGTTTGATGGTTGAGCAGTTCTTC.